This record concerns one T cell receptor beta chain sequence. When the RNA was reverse transcribed, random hexamers were used with an input of about 0.5 to 1 ug. Amplification of TCR beta CDR3 by immunoSEQ multiplex PCR spanned 54 Vbeta and 13 Jbeta. From the immunoSEQ multiplex PCR reads, TCRdb called clonotypes with MiXCR, one entry per CDR3 protein. In the table there are roughly 140,000 distinct CDR3 sequences, 94% of which are singletons. TCR beta from blood CD8+ and CD4+ T cells was sequenced. The data belong to a study of CD8 T cells in Susac syndrome. The CDR3 sequence is 13 residues long. With 5 bases removed from V and 3 bases from J, the gap between germline ends came to 10 bases. Germline V CDR1 and CDR2: SEHNR, FQNEAQ (reference sequence).

The V gene is TRBV7-9, the J gene TRBJ2-5; D not certain. The clonotype originates from a human donor in good health. The sample comprised CD8+ T cells from PBMCs. CDR3 sequence (DNA): TGTGCCAGCAGCGACCCAAACGAAGAGACCCAGTACTTC. Protein product: CASSDPNEETQYF.